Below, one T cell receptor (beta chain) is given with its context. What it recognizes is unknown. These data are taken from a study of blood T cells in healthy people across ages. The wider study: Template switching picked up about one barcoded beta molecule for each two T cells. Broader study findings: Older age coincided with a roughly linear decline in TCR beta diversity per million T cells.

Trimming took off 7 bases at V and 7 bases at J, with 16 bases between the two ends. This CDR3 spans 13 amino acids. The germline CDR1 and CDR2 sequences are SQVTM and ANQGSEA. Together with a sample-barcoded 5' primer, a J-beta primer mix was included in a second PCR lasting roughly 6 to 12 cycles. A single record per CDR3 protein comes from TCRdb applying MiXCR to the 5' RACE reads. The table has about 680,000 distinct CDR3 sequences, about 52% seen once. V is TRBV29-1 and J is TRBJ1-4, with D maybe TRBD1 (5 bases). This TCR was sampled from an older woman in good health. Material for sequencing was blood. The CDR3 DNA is TGCAGCGCCGGGGCGAACAGCGCTGAAAAACTGTTTTTT. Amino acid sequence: CSAGANSAEKLFF. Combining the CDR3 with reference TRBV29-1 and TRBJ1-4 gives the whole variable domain SAVISQKPSRDICQRGTSLTIQCQVDSQVTMMFWYRQQPGQSLTLIATANQGSEATYESGFVIDKFPISRPNLTFSTLTVSNMSPEDSSIYLCSAGANSAEKLFFGSGTQLSVL.